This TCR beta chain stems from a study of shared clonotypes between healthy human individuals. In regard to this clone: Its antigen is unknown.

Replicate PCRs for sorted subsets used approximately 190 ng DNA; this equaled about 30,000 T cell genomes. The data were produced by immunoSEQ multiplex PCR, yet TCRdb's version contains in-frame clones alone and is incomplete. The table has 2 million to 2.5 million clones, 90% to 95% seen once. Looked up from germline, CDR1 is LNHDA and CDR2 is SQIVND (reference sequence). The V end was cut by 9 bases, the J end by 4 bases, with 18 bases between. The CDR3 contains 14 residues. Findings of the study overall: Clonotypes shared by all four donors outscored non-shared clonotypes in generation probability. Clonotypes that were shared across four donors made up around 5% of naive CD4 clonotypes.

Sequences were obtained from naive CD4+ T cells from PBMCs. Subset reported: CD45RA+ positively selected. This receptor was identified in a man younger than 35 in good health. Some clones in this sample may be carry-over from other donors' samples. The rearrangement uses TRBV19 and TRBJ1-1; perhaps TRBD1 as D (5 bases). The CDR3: CASSDRGEGTEAFF. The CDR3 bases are TGTGCCAGCTCCGACCGGGGGGAAGGCACTGAAGCTTTCTTT. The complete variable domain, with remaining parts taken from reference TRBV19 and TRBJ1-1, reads DGGITQSPKYLFRKEGQNVTLSCEQNLNHDAMYWYRQDPGQGLRLIYYSQIVNDFQKGDIAEGYSVSREKKESFPLTVTSAQKNPTAFYLCASSDRGEGTEAFFGQGTRLTVV.